The sequence of this T cell receptor beta chain was determined in a study of blood T cell repertoires in COVID-19. Whole-study context: The samples span acute and convalescent COVID-19 from the United States, Italy and Spain. In each case, the material was cDNA or gDNA derived from T cells, B-cell-depleted T cells, or PBMCs.

Generated by immunoSEQ multiplex PCR, the TCRdb table keeps only in-frame clones and is missing some. The repertoire holds 110,000 to 150,000 clones, with 70% to 80% as singletons. CDR3 size: 16 residues. In germline, CDR1 is SGHKS, CDR2 YYEKEE (reference sequence). To note about this clone: Germline and junction disagree at one end, which may indicate a read error.

Enrolled during active infection, Seattle patients were then followed longitudinally. The sequence was obtained from a woman in her seventies with COVID-19, enrolled during active disease. Input material: peripheral blood. The chain links TRBV5-5 to TRBJ2-1; 7 nucleotides agree with TRBD1. CDR3 amino acids: CVSSLEMRGLMDEQFF. CDR3 sequence (DNA): TGTGTCAGCAGCTTGGAGATGAGGGGGCTGATGGATGAGCAGTTCTTC.